This T cell receptor (beta chain) was retrieved from a study of T cell responses to AZD1222 COVID-19 vaccine. On the study more broadly: Combined were second doses at about 4 or about 12 weeks.

Whole-study results and caveats: Spike-wide vaccine-associated CD4 TCRs dominated at 160-218 and 743-854. Variant regions that are unmutated are reportedly the target of nearly half of spike-specific TCRs. An increase in Spike-specific TCR breadth and depth was observed after two AZD1222 doses.

On this clone itself: The target antigen is unknown.

Germline V lookup: CDR1 KGHDR, CDR2 SFDVKD. Trimming cost V 3 bases and J 3 bases; bases outside gene matches: 5. The CDR3 loop spans 16 amino acids. Using immunoSEQ multiplex PCR, the repertoire was profiled, and TCRdb retains in-frame clones only, with some absent. The sample holds 200,000 or so clones, approximately 90% seen once. V usage is TRBV24-1 and J usage is TRBJ2-2, with TRBD1 matching over 8 bases. The source material was peripheral blood, sampled on day 0 of AZD1222 vaccination. The receptor was derived from an adult in good health. The CDR3 region is CATSDLRQGYTGELFF. In DNA form, the CDR3 reads TGTGCCACCAGTGATCTCCGACAGGGGTACACCGGGGAGCTGTTTTTT.